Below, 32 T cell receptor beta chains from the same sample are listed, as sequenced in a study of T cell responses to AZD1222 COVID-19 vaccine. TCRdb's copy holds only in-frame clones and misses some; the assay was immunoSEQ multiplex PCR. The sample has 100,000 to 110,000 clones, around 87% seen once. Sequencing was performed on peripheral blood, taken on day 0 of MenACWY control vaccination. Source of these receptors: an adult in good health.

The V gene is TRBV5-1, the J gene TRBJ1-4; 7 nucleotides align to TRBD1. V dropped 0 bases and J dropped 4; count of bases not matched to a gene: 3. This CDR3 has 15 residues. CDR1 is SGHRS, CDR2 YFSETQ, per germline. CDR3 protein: CASSLETGVNEKLFF. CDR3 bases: TGCGCCAGCAGCTTGGAAACAGGGGTTAATGAAAAACTGTTTTTT.

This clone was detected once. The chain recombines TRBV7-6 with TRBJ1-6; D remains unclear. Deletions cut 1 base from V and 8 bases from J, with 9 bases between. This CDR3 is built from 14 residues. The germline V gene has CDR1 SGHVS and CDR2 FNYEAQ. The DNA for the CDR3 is TGTGCCAGCAGCTTAGATAATCAACATTCACCCCTCCACTTT. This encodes CASSLDNQHSPLHF.

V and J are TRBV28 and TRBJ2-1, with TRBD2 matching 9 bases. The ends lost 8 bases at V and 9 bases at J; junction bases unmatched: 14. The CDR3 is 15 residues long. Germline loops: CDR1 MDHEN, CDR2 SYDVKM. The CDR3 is CASGIAGAGPSEQFF. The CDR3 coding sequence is TGTGCCAGCGGGATAGCGGGAGCGGGCCCATCTGAGCAGTTCTTC.

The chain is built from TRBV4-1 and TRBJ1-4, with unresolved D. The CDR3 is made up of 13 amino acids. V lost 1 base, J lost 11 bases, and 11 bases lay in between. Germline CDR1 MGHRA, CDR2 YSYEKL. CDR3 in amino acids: CASSQVAVEKLFF. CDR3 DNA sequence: TGCGCCAGCAGCCAAGTTGCGGTGGAGAAACTGTTTTTT.

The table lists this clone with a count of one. The CDR3, as DNA: TGTGCCAGCAGCTTTGACCGGGGGACCCAGTACTTC. This gives the protein CASSFDRGTQYF. This chain uses TRBV5-4 with TRBJ2-5; tentative D call: TRBD2 (5 bases). From germline, CDR1 is SGHNT and CDR2 YYREEE (reference sequence). CDR3 size: 12 residues. The V end was cut by 2 bases, the J end by 7 bases, with 9 bases between.

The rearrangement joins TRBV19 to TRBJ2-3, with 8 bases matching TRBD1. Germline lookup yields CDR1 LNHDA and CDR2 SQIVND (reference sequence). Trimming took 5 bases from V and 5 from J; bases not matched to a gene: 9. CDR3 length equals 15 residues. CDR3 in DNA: TGTGCCAGTAGTCTCTCCAACAGGGGGGAAGATACGCAGTATTTT. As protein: CASSLSNRGEDTQYF.

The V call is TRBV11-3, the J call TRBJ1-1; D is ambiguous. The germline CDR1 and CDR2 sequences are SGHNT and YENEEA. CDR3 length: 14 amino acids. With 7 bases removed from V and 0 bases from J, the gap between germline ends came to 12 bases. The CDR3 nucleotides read TGTGCCAGCACACTAGGTGAACTGAACACTGAAGCTTTCTTT. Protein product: CASTLGELNTEAFF.

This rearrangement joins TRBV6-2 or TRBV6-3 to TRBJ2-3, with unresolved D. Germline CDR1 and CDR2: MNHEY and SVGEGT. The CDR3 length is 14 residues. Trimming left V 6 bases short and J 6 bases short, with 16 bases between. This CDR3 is CASSQPALLDTQYF. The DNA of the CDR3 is TGTGCCAGCAGCCAACCGGCGCTCCTGGATACGCAGTATTTT.

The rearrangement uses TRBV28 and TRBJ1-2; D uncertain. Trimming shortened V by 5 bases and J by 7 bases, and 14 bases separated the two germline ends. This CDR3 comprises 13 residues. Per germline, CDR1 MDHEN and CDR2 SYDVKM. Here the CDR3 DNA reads TGTGCCAGCAGTCCCTCGTGGGCCTCTGGCTACACCTTC. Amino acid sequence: CASSPSWASGYTF.

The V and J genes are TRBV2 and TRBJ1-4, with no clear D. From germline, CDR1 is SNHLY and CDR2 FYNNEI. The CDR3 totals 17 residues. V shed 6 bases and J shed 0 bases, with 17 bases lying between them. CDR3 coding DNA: TGTGCCAGCAGGGCCCAAGGGCCCGGTGCAACTAATGAAAAACTGTTTTTT. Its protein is CASRAQGPGATNEKLFF.

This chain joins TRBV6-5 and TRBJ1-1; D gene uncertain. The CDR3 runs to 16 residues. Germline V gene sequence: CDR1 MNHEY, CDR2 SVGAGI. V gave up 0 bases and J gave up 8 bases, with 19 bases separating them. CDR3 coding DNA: TGTGCCAGCAGTTACTCGAGCCTCGGTTTCGGACGGGAAGCTTTCTTT. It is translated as CASSYSSLGFGREAFF.

CDR3 protein: CATSERGLRADNEQFF. CDR3 DNA: TGTGCCACCAGTGAGCGGGGACTACGGGCGGACAATGAGCAGTTCTTC. V and J are TRBV24-1 and TRBJ2-1; 7 nucleotides match TRBD2. The CDR3 covers 16 residues. Germline lookup yields CDR1 KGHDR and CDR2 SFDVKD. Trimming took 4 bases from V and 5 from J; bases not matched to a gene: 10.

As DNA, the CDR3 is TGCGCCAGCAGTGAGTCAGGCAGCGGGACCCAGTACTTC. Its protein is CASSESGSGTQYF. The gene calls are TRBV10-1 and TRBJ2-5; maybe TRBD2 (5 bases). In germline, CDR1 is WNHNN, CDR2 SYGVQD (reference sequence). The length of the CDR3 is 13 residues. V lost 0 bases and J lost 7, with 9 bases in between.

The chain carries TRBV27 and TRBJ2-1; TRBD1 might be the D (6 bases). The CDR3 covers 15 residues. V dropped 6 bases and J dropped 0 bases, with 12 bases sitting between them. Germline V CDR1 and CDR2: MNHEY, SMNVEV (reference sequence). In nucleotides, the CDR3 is TGTGCCAGCAGACGAGGGGGATCCTCCTACAATGAGCAGTTCTTC. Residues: CASRRGGSSYNEQFF.

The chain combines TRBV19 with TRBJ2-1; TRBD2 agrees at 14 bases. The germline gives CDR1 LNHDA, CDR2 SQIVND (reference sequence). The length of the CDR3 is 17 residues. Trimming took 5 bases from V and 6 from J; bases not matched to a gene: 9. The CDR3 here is CASSLTSGRATLNEQFF. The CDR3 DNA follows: TGTGCCAGTAGTCTGACTAGCGGGAGGGCCACTCTCAATGAGCAGTTCTTC.

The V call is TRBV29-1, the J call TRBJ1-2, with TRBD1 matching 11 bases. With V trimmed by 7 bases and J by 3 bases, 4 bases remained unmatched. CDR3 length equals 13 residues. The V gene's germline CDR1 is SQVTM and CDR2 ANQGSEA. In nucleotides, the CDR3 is TGCAGCGGGTGGGGACAGGGGGACTATGGCTACACCTTC. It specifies CSGWGQGDYGYTF.

The CDR3 region is CASSPYPPYYEQYF. CDR3 DNA sequence: TGTGCCAGCAGTCCCTACCCGCCGTACTACGAGCAGTACTTC. This chain links TRBV6-5 with TRBJ2-7, with no clear D. Deletions cut 5 bases from V and 3 bases from J, with 14 bases between. The CDR3 runs 14 residues. The V gene's germline CDR1 is MNHEY and CDR2 SVGAGI.

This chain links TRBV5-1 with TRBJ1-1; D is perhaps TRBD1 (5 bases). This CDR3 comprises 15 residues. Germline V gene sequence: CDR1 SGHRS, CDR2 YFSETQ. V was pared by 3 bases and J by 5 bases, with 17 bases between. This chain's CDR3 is CASSSGRQGRTEAFF. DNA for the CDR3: TGCGCCAGCAGCTCCGGGAGGCAGGGTCGGACTGAAGCTTTCTTT. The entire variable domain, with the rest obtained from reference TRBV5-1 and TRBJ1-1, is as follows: KAGVTQTPRYLIKTRGQQVTLSCSPISGHRSVSWYQQTPGQGLQFLFEYFSETQRNKGNFPGRFSGRQFSNSRSEMNVSTLELGDSALYLCASSSGRQGRTEAFFGQGTRLTVV.

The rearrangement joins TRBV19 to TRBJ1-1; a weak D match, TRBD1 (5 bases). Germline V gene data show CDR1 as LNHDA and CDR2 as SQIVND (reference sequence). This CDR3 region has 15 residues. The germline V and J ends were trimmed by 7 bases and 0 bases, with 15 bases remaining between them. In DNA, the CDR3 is TGTGCCAGTATCAGAAGGGGCGATATGAACACTGAAGCTTTCTTT. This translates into CASIRRGDMNTEAFF.

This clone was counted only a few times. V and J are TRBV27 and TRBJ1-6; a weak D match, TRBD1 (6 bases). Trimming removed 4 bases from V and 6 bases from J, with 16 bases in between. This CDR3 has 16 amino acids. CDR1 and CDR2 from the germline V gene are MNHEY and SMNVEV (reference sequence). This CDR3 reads CASSSTGKEGNSPLHF. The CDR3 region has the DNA TGTGCCAGCAGTTCAACAGGGAAGGAGGGTAATTCACCCCTCCACTTT.

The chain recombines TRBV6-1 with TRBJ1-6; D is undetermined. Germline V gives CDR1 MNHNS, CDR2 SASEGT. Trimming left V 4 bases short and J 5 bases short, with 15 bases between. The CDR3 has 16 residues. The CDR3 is CASSASGGLNNSPLHF. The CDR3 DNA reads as TGTGCCAGCAGTGCCTCGGGAGGTTTGAATAATTCACCCCTCCACTTT.

The CDR3 is CASSPGSSNQPQHF. The CDR3 nucleotides are TGTGCCAGCTCACCGGGTTCTAGCAATCAGCCCCAGCATTTT. The chain combines TRBV18 with TRBJ1-5; D gene unclear. Trimming shortened V by 3 bases and J by 0 bases, and 6 bases separated the two germline ends. CDR1 and CDR2 (germline): KGHSH, LQKENI. The CDR3 runs to 14 residues.

In DNA form, the CDR3 reads TGTGCCAGCTCAGGATCCGGGACAGGAAATAATTCACCCCTCCACTTT. Its translation: CASSGSGTGNNSPLHF. The V call is TRBV18, the J call TRBJ1-6, with 8 nucleotides matching TRBD1. The CDR3 totals 16 residues. V lost 5 bases, J lost 5 bases, and 8 bases stayed unmatched. Germline V CDR1 and CDR2: KGHSH, LQKENI.

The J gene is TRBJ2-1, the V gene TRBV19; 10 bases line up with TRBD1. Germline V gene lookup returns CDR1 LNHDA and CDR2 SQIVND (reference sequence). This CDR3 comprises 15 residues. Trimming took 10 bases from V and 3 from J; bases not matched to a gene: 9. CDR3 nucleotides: TGTGCCACCAAAAGTGGGACAGGGGTCTACAATGAGCAGTTCTTC. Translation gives CATKSGTGVYNEQFF.

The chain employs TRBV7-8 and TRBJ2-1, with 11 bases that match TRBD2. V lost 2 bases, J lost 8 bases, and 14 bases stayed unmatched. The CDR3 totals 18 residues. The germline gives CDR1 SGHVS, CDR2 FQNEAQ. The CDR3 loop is CASSLPLRLAGLRHEQFF. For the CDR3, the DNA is TGTGCCAGCAGCTTACCACTACGACTAGCGGGATTGAGACATGAGCAGTTCTTC.

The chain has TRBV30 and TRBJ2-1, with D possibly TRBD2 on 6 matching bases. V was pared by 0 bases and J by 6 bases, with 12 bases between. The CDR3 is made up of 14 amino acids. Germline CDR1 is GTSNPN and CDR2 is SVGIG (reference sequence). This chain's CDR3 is CAWSVTRGANEQFF. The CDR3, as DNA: TGTGCCTGGAGTGTAACGCGGGGAGCCAATGAGCAGTTCTTC.

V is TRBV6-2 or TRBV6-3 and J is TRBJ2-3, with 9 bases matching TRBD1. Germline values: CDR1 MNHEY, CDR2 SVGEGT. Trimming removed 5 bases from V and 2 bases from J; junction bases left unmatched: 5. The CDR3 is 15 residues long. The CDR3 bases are TGTGCCAGCAGTGGGACAGGGTTGAACACAGATACGCAGTATTTT. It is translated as CASSGTGLNTDTQYF.

DNA of the CDR3: TGTGCCAGCAGCCCCAGTGACCTACGGGAGCAGTACTTC. Its translation is CASSPSDLREQYF. The J gene is TRBJ2-7, the V gene TRBV6-5, with D unclear. Germline assignment: CDR1 MNHEY and CDR2 SVGAGI. V was pared by 6 bases and J by 7 bases, with 16 bases between. This CDR3 spans 13 amino acids.

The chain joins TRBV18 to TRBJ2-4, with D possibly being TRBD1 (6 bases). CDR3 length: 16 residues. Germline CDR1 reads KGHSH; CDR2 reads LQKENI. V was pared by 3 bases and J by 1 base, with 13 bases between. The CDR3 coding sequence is TGTGCCAGCTCACCTTACAGGGTAGGGGCCAAAAACATTCAGTACTTC. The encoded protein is CASSPYRVGAKNIQYF.

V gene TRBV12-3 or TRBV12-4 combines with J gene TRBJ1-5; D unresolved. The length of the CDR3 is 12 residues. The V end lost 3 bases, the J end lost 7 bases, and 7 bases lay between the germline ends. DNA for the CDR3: TGTGCCAGCAGTTTGGCCTTGCAGCCCCAGCATTTT. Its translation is CASSLALQPQHF.

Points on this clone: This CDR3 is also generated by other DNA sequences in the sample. The CDR3: CASSQERGGSYNEQFF. CDR3 sequence (DNA): TGCGCCAGCAGCCAAGAAAGGGGAGGGTCCTACAATGAGCAGTTCTTC. The rearrangement links TRBV4-1 to TRBJ2-1; 7 bases agree with TRBD2. The CDR3 covers 16 residues. CDR1 is MGHRA and CDR2 is YSYEKL in the germline V gene. The trim removed 0 bases at V and 1 base at J, leaving 3 bases unmatched.

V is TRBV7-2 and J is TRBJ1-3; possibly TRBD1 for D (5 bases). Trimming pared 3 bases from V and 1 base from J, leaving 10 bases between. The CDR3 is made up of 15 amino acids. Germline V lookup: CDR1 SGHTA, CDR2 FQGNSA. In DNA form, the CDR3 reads TGTGCCAGCAGCTTGGGGAAGGGGTCTGGAAACACCATATATTTT. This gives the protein CASSLGKGSGNTIYF.